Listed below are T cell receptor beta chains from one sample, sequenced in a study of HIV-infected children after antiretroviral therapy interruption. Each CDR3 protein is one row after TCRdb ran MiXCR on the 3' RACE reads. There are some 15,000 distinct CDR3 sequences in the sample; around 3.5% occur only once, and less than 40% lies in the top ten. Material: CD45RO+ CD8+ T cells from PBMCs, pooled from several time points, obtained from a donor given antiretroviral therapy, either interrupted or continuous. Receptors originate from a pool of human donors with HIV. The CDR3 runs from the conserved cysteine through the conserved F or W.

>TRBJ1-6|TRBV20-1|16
CSARHLRAFYNSPLHF
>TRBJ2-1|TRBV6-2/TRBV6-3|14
CASTRAGGYNEQFF
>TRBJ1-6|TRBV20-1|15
CSALSDRGMASPLHF
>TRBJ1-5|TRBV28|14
CASNRVTGDQPQHF
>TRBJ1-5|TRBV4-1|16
CASSDLRGRSNQPQHF
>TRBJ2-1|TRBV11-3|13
CASSMGSYNEQFF
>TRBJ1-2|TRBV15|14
CATSRDQGAYGYTF
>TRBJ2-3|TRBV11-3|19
CASSLEDASGGARVDTQYF
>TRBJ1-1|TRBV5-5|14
CASSRWGVGLEAFF
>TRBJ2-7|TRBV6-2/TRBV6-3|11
CASSYRYEQYF
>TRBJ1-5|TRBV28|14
CASSWTGPRQPQHF
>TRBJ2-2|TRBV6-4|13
CASSKTSAGELFF
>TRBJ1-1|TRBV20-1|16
CSARDRRVPGNTEAFF
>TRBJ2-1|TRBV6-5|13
CASRDSSYNEQFF
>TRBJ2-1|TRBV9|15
CASSVDKGGNDEQFF
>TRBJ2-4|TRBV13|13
CASSTGAKNIQYF
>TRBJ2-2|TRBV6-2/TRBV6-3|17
CASSTGAQGIDTGELFF
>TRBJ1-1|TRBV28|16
CASSPRTGGKNTEAFF
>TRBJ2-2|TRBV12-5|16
CASGLVLSAEAGELFF
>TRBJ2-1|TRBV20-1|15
CSALLRGLRYNEQFF
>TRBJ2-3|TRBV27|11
CASRRGDTQYF
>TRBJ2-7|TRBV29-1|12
CSVVPTGVEQYF
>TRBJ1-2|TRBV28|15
CASSLGVGHRVGYTF
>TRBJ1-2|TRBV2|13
CASSDSPGRGYTF
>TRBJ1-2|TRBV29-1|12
CSVGGTTHGYTF
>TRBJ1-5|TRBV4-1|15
CASSQDYPGNQPQHF
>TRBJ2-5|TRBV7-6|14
CASSPTLSSGAQYF
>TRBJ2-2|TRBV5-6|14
CASSSDFDTGELFF
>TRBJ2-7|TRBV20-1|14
CSARSPQRDTEQYF
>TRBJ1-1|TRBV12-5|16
CASGLVPRGENTEAFF
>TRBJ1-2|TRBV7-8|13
CASSLALDYGYTF